The following is a T cell receptor beta chain sequence with its context. What this receptor recognizes is not known. No base quality information exists; no much larger clone differs at one position. After removal of 4 bases from V and 6 bases from J, the junction retains 5 bases not matched to a gene. Counted from cysteine to phenylalanine, this CDR3 has 13 amino acids. Here the CDR3 DNA is all that survives: 39 bases in frame from base 1. From the germline V gene (reference sequence), CDR1 is LGHDT and CDR2 is YNNKEL. These data come from a study of blood T cell repertoires in COVID-19 (TCRdb year 2020). In terms of the full investigation: Samples from collaborators originated in the United States, Italy and Spain and spanned both the acute and convalescent phases of COVID-19. The material from the prospective study consisted of cDNA or gDNA derived from T cells, B-cell-depleted T cells, or PBMCs. The dataset comprised deeply sampled blood TCRbeta repertoires from subjects exposed to, actively infected with, or recovered from COVID-19. The repertoires were released in a freely available public database meant as a resource for research on the immune response to SARS-CoV-2. Samples were obtained from the ongoing ImmuneRACE study (first 160 participants) and from over a thousand subjects provided by 6 global collaborators. A de-identified subject ID, COVID-19 status, age in years and sex were almost always included in the sample metadata. Where available, HLA class I and class II types were obtained from metadata supplied by the sample provider rather than from assay-based typing.

General study outcomes and caveats: How much clinical and demographic metadata was included differed by source and by participant, and the metadata was provided uncurated.

The immunoSEQ Assay, a bias-controlled multiplex PCR, was used to amplify TCRbeta CDR3 regions from genomic DNA. The study's processing was this. Nucleated cell counts per sample were estimated from amplification of reference gene primers within the assay. To quantify the absolute abundance of each unique TCRbeta CDR3 rearrangement, sequence reads were collapsed and filtered. For each sample, productive Simpson clonality was calculated by taking the square root of Simpson's diversity index across productive rearrangements. TCRdb obtained this table from immuneACCESS and retained in-frame rearrangements with V and J assigned. These tables miss some clones; where compared with another copy, unresolved V genes account for less than half of the shortfall, and the remainder is unexplained. The V and J calls and the clone size are those of that table, but D and trimming were determined from the DNA. The sample records under 250,000 clones, around 83% of which are singletons. Approximately 9% of the sample goes to the ten largest clones.

Whole blood was collected in K2EDTA tubes by collaborating institutions according to the institutions' own protocols. For TCRbeta analysis, collaborator samples were shipped as frozen whole blood, as isolated PBMCs, or as DNA extracted from either sample type. The chain joins TRBV3-1 (or the pseudogene TRBV3-2) to TRBJ2-7; 8 bases in the junction line up with TRBD2. The clonotype was recovered from a man in his forties with active or convalescent COVID-19. The sample was peripheral blood. The DNA reads as follows: TGTGCCAGCAGCCCAAGCGGGAGAGGCGAGCAGTACTTC. Translated, this gives CASSPSGRGEQYF.